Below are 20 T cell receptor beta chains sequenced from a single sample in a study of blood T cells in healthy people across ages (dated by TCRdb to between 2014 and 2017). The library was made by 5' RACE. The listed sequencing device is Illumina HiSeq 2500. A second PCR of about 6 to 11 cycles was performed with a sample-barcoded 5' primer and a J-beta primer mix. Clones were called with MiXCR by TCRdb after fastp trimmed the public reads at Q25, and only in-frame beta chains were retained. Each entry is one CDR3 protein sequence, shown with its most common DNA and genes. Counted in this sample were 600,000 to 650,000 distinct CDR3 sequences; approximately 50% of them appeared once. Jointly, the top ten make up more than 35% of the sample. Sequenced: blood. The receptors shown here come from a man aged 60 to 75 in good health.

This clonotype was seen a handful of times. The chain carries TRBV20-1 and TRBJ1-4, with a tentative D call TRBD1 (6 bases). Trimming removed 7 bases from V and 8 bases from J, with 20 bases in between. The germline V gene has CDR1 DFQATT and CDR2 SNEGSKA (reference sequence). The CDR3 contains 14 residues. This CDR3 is CSGLETGKGEKLFF. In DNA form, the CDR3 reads TGCAGTGGTCTCGAGACAGGCAAGGGGGAAAAACTGTTTTTT.

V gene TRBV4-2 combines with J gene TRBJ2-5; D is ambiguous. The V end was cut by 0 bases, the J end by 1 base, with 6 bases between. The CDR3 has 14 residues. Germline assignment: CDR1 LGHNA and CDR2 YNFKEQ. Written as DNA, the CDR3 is TGTGCCAGCAGCCAAGAGCTATTCCAAGAGACCCAGTACTTC. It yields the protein CASSQELFQETQYF.

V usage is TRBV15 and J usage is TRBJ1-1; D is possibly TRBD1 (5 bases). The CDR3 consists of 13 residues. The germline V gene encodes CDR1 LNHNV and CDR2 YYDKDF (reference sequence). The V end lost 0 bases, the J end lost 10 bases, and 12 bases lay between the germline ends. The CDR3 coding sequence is TGTGCCACCAGCAGAGATTTAACGGGGGGAGCTTTCTTT. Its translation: CATSRDLTGGAFF.

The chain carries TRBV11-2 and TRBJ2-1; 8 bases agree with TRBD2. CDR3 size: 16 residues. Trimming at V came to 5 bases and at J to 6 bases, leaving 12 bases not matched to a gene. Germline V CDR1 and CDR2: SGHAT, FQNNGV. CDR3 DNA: TGTGCCAGCAGCCCGCCGGGGGCACTAGCGGCCAATGAGCAGTTCTTC. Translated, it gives CASSPPGALAANEQFF.

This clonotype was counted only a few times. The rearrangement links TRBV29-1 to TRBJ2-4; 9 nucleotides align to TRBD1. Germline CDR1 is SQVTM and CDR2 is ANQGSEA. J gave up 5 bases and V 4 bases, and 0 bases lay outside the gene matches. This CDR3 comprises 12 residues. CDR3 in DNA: TGCAGCGTTGGGACAGGGGAAAACATTCAGTACTTC. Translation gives CSVGTGENIQYF.

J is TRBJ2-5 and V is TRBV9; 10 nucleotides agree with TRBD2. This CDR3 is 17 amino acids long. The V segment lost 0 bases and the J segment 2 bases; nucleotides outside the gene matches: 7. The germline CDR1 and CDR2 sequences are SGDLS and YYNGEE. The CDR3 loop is CASSVVSSGGSQETQYF. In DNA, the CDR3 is TGTGCCAGCAGCGTAGTGTCTAGCGGGGGCTCACAAGAGACCCAGTACTTC.

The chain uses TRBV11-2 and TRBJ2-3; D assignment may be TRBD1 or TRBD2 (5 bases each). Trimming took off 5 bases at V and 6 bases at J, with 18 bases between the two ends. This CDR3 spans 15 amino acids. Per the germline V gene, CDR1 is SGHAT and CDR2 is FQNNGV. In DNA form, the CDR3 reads TGTGCCAGCAGCCACCCCGGGACCCAAGAGGATACGCAGTATTTT. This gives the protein CASSHPGTQEDTQYF.

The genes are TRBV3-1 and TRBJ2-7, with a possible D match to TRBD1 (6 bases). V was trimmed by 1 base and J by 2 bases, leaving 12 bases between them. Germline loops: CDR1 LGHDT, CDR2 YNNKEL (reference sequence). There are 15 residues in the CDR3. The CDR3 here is CASSQVATGTYEQYF. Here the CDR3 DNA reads TGTGCCAGCAGCCAAGTAGCGACAGGAACCTACGAGCAGTACTTC.

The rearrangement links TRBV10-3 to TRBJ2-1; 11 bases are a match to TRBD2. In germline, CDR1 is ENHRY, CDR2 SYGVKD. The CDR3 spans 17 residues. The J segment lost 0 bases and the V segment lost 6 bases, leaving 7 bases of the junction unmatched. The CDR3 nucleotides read TGTGCCATCAGGTCCGGACTAGCGGGCCTCTCCTACAATGAGCAGTTCTTC. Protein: CAIRSGLAGLSYNEQFF.

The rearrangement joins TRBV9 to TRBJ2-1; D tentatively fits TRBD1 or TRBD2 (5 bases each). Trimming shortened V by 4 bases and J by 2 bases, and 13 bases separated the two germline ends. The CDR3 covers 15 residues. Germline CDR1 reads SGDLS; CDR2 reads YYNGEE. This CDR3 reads CASSSGTITYNEQFF. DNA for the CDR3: TGTGCCAGCAGCTCCGGGACGATCACCTACAATGAGCAGTTCTTC.

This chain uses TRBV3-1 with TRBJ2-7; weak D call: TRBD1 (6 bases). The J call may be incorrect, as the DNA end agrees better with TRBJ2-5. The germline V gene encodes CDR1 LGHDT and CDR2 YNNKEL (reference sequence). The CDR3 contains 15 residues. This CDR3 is CASSFLGHIKETQYF. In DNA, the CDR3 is TGTGCCAGCAGTTTTCTGGGACACATTAAGGAGACCCAGTACTTC.

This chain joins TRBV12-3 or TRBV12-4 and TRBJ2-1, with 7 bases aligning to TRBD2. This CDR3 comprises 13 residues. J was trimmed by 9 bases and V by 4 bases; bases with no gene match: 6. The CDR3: CASSSNPGGEQFF. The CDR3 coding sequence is TGTGCCAGCAGTTCTAACCCGGGAGGTGAGCAGTTCTTC.

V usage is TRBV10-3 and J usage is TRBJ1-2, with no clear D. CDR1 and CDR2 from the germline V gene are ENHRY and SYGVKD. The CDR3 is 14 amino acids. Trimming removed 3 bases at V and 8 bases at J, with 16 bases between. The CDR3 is CAISDSPGTTGYTF. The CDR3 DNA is TGTGCCATCAGTGATAGTCCAGGCACTACGGGCTACACCTTC.

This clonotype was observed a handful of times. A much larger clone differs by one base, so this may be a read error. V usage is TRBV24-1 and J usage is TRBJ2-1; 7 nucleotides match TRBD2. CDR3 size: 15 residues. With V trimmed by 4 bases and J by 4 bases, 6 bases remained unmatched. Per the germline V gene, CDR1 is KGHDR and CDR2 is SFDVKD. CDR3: CATSEGRAGYNEQFF. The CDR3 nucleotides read TGTGCCACCAGTGAGGGACGAGCGGGGTACAATGAGCAGTTCTTC.

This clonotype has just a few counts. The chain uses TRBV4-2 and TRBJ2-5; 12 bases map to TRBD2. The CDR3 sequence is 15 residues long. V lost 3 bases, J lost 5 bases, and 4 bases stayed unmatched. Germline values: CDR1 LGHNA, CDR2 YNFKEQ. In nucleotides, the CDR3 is TGTGCCAGCAGCCAGACTAGCGGGGGAATGGAGACCCAGTACTTC. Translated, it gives CASSQTSGGMETQYF.

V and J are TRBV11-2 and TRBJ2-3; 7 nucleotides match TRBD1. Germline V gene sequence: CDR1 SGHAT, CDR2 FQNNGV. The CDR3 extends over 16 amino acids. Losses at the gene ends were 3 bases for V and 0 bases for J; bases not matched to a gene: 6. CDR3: CASSFRWGQSTDTQYF. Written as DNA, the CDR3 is TGTGCCAGCAGCTTTAGGTGGGGACAGAGCACAGATACGCAGTATTTT.

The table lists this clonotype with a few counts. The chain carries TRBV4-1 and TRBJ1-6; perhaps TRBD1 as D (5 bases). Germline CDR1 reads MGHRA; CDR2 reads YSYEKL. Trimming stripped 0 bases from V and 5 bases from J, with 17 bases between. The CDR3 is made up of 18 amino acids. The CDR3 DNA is TGCGCCAGCAGCCAAGATTTCGGGGGGTTCGCGGATAATTCACCCCTCCACTTT. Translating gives CASSQDFGGFADNSPLHF.

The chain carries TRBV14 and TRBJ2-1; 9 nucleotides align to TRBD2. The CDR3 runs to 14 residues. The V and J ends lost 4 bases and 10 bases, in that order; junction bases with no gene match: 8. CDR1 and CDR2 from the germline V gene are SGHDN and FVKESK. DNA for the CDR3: TGTGCCAGCAGCCCCAGCGGGGGGCTAATCGAGCAGTTCTTC. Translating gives CASSPSGGLIEQFF. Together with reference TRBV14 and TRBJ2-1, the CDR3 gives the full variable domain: EAGVTQFPSHSVIEKGQTVTLRCDPISGHDNLYWYRRVMGKEIKFLLHFVKESKQDESGMPNNRFLAERTGGTYSTLKVQPAELEDSGVYFCASSPSGGLIEQFFGPGTRLTVL.

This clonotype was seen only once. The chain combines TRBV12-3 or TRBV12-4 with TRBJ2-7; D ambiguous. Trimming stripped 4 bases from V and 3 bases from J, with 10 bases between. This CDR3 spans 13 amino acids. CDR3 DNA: TGTGCCAGCAGTTCGTATCCCAACTACGAGCAGTACTTC. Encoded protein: CASSSYPNYEQYF.

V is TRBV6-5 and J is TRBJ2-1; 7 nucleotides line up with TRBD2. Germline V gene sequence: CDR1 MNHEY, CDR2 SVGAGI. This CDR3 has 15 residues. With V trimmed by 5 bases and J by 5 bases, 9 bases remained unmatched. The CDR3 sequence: CASSGERGKNNEQFF. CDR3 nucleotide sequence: TGTGCCAGCAGTGGCGAGCGGGGAAAAAACAATGAGCAGTTCTTC.